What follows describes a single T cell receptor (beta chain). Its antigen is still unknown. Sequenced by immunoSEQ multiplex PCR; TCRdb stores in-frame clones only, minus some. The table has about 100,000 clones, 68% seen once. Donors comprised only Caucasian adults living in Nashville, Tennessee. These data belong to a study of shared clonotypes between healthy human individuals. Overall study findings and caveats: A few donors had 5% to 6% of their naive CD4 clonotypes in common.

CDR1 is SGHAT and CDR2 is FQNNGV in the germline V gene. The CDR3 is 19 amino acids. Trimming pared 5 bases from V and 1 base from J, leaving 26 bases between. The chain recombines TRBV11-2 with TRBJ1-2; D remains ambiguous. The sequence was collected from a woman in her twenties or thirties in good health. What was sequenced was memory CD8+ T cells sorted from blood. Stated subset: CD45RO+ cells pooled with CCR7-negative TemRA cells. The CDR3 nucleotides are TGTGCCAGCAGCCCCTCTCGGCAGCGCACGATAAAAGTTAACTATGGCTACACCTTC. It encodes CASSPSRQRTIKVNYGYTF. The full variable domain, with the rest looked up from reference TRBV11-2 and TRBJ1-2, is EAGVAQSPRYKIIEKRQSVAFWCNPISGHATLYWYQQILGQGPKLLIQFQNNGVVDDSQLPKDRFSAERLKGVDSTLKIQPAKLEDSAVYLCASSPSRQRTIKVNYGYTFGSGTRLTVV.